This passage covers 27 T cell receptor beta chains from one sample sequenced in a study of cytotoxic CD8 clonotypes in ibrutinib-treated CLL. Here immunoSEQ multiplex PCR was the method, and the copy in TCRdb shows in-frame clones only, minus some. This sample has roughly 16,000 clones; roughly 69% occur once, and the top ten carry roughly 13%. The sample here was PBMCs, taken before ibrutinib treatment. The receptors stem from a human donor with chronic lymphocytic leukemia.

J is TRBJ2-3 and V is TRBV7-8, with 13 nucleotides matching TRBD2. Germline V gene sequence: CDR1 SGHVS, CDR2 FQNEAQ. V lost 5 bases to trimming and J lost 5 bases; unmatched junction nucleotides: 13. This CDR3 contains 18 residues. The CDR3 DNA is TGTGCCAGCAGCGGACCGGGACTAGCGGGACCGGAGGGAGATACGCAGTATTTT. Protein sequence: CASSGPGLAGPEGDTQYF.

CDR3 protein: CASHRMGFTGELFF. Written as DNA, the CDR3 is TGTGCCAGCCATCGGATGGGTTTCACCGGGGAGCTGTTTTTT. The chain links TRBV2 to TRBJ2-2; no firm D call. Germline CDR1 and CDR2: SNHLY and FYNNEI. The CDR3 contains 14 residues. V dropped 8 bases and J dropped 4 bases, with 14 bases sitting between them.

The chain links TRBV4-1 to TRBJ1-3; D uncertain. Trimming removed 0 bases from V and 9 bases from J, with 12 bases in between. Germline V CDR1 and CDR2: MGHRA, YSYEKL. The CDR3 loop spans 14 amino acids. In DNA form, the CDR3 reads TGCGCCAGCAGCCAAGATCGGACCCGAAGCACCATATATTTT. Translating it yields CASSQDRTRSTIYF.

This chain connects TRBV7-2 to TRBJ2-7; no firm D call. Germline V lookup: CDR1 SGHTA, CDR2 FQGNSA. Trimming left V 0 bases short and J 3 bases short, with 12 bases between. The CDR3 has 15 residues. CDR3 DNA sequence: TGTGCCAGCAGCTTAGCCCCCCAGACAATCTACGAGCAGTACTTC. Translating gives CASSLAPQTIYEQYF.

This clone was seen a few times. J is TRBJ1-4 and V is TRBV13; a possible D gene is TRBD1 (6 bases). The CDR3 length is 14 residues. Germline CDR1 and CDR2: PRHDT and FYEKMQ (reference sequence). The germline V and J ends were trimmed by 3 bases and 2 bases, with 7 bases remaining between them. The CDR3 DNA is TGTGCCAGCAGCTTCAGGGGTACTAATGAAAAACTGTTTTTT. Translating gives CASSFRGTNEKLFF. The full variable domain, rest sourced from reference TRBV13 and TRBJ1-4, is AAGVIQSPRHLIKEKRETATLKCYPIPRHDTVYWYQQGPGQDPQFLISFYEKMQSDKGSIPDRFSAQQFSDYHSELNMSSLELGDSALYFCASSFRGTNEKLFFGSGTQLSVL.

This clone was counted a few times. The rearrangement uses TRBV7-9 and TRBJ2-2; 13 positions match TRBD2. V dropped 11 bases and J dropped 0; count of bases not matched to a gene: 3. Germline CDR1 and CDR2: SEHNR and FQNEAQ (reference sequence). The CDR3 has 15 amino acids. For the CDR3, the DNA is TGTGCCCCCGGGACTAGCGGGGCGAACACCGGGGAGCTGTTTTTT. This translates into CAPGTSGANTGELFF.

The gene calls are TRBV19 and TRBJ1-1, with 10 bases that match TRBD1. The trim removed 7 bases at V and 7 bases at J, leaving 6 bases unmatched. Germline values: CDR1 LNHDA, CDR2 SQIVND (reference sequence). The CDR3 totals 13 residues. The CDR3 region is CASTKTGGFEAFF. CDR3 nucleotide sequence: TGTGCCAGTACCAAGACAGGGGGCTTTGAAGCTTTCTTT.

The sample holds a few counts of this clone. The CDR3 reads CASTPESGLAGGWADTQYF. Here the CDR3 DNA reads TGTGCCAGTACCCCAGAATCGGGACTAGCGGGGGGATGGGCAGATACGCAGTATTTT. V and J are TRBV19 and TRBJ2-3, with TRBD2 matching 15 bases. In germline, CDR1 is LNHDA, CDR2 SQIVND (reference sequence). The CDR3 spans 19 residues. Losses at the gene ends were 7 bases for V and 4 bases for J; bases not matched to a gene: 15.

The J gene is TRBJ2-1, the V gene TRBV6-5; D gene ambiguous. Germline CDR1 and CDR2: MNHEY and SVGAGI. Trimming left V 6 bases short and J 4 bases short, with 16 bases between. The CDR3 is 15 residues long. The CDR3 DNA follows: TGTGCCAGCAGCCAAACAAAGGCGCGGTACAATGAGCAGTTCTTC. Its translation is CASSQTKARYNEQFF.

The chain couples TRBV10-2 to TRBJ1-2; D remains unclear. V dropped 5 bases and J dropped 7 bases, with 14 bases sitting between them. The CDR3 has 13 residues. Per germline, CDR1 WSHSY and CDR2 SAAADI. CDR3 nucleotide sequence: TGCGCCAGCAGTCAAACCAAGGCGCGTGGCTACACCTTC. This encodes CASSQTKARGYTF.

J is TRBJ1-5 and V is TRBV7-2; D is undetermined. The germline V gene encodes CDR1 SGHTA and CDR2 FQGNSA. Trimming left V 5 bases short and J 7 bases short, with 12 bases between. This CDR3 contains 13 residues. The CDR3 DNA sequence: TGTGCCAGCAGCGAGACGCCGGGGCAGCCCCAGCATTTT. Translated: CASSETPGQPQHF.

V usage is TRBV28 and J usage is TRBJ1-1; D ambiguous. Germline CDR1 is MDHEN and CDR2 is SYDVKM. The CDR3 length is 11 residues. The V end lost 9 bases, the J end lost 8 bases, and 13 bases lay between the germline ends. DNA of the CDR3: TGTGCCAGTAAGATGTTAGACGAAGCTTTCTTT. Protein: CASKMLDEAFF.

In this sample, this clone turned up a few times. The rearrangement joins TRBV5-5 to TRBJ2-3; 9 nucleotides agree with TRBD2. V shed 4 bases and J 6 bases; nucleotides not matched to a gene: 6. This CDR3 spans 14 amino acids. Germline V gene data show CDR1 as SGHKS and CDR2 as YYEKEE (reference sequence). The CDR3 is CASSVGLAWDTQYF. CDR3 DNA sequence: TGTGCCAGCAGCGTCGGACTAGCGTGGGATACGCAGTATTTT.

The chain joins TRBV7-8 to TRBJ1-3; maybe TRBD1 (5 bases). This CDR3 has 15 amino acids. Germline V gene sequence: CDR1 SGHVS, CDR2 FQNEAQ. V was shortened by 5 bases and J by 8 bases, with 19 bases between the two germline ends. Here the CDR3 reads CASSRGARVGDTIYF. In DNA, the CDR3 is TGTGCCAGCAGCCGAGGCGCCAGGGTGGGTGACACCATATATTTT.

This clone turned up a few times. This rearrangement joins TRBV5-1 to TRBJ2-3; 10 bases fit TRBD2. Looked up from germline, CDR1 is SGHRS and CDR2 is YFSETQ. V was clipped by 6 bases and J by 0 bases; unmatched bases: 1. The CDR3 is 14 residues long. This CDR3 is CASTTSGSTDTQYF. CDR3 coding DNA: TGCGCCAGCACGACTAGCGGGAGCACAGATACGCAGTATTTT.

V gene TRBV11-2 combines with J gene TRBJ2-1; 12 bases align to TRBD2. Germline-derived CDR1 and CDR2 are SGHAT and FQNNGV. This CDR3 is 15 amino acids long. The trim removed 8 bases at V and 4 bases at J, leaving 6 bases unmatched. The DNA of the CDR3 is TGTGCCAGCGTCCGGCTAGCGGGGGGGTACAATGAGCAGTTCTTC. This gives the protein CASVRLAGGYNEQFF.

This clone was detected only a few times. The gene calls are TRBV4-1 and TRBJ1-2; possible D gene TRBD1, 6 bases. The CDR3 is 17 amino acids. Germline CDR1 is MGHRA and CDR2 is YSYEKL. V dropped 1 base and J dropped 0 bases, with 15 bases sitting between them. Written as DNA, the CDR3 is TGCGCCAGCAGCCAAGTACAGGGTGGCGCCTCTAACTATGGCTACACCTTC. Encoded protein: CASSQVQGGASNYGYTF.

The chain combines TRBV5-1 with TRBJ2-5; no reliable D call. CDR1 SGHRS and CDR2 YFSETQ come from the germline V gene. The CDR3 spans 18 residues. V lost 1 base and J 2 bases, leaving 21 bases between the germline ends. This chain's CDR3 is CASSLSLPPGSTQETQYF. In DNA form, the CDR3 reads TGCGCCAGCAGCTTGAGCCTCCCCCCGGGTAGCACACAAGAGACCCAGTACTTC.

The rearrangement links TRBV5-6 to TRBJ2-6; D not certain. Trimming pared 6 bases from V and 0 bases from J, leaving 4 bases between. Germline V gives CDR1 SGHDT, CDR2 YYEEEE. CDR3 size: 13 residues. CDR3: CASIYSGANVLTF. The CDR3 coding sequence is TGTGCCAGCATCTACTCTGGGGCCAACGTCCTGACTTTC.

The chain combines TRBV6-1 with TRBJ1-1, with a weak D call TRBD1 (6 bases). The CDR3 totals 13 residues. Per germline, CDR1 MNHNS and CDR2 SASEGT. With 4 bases removed from V and 2 bases from J, the gap between germline ends came to 8 bases. The DNA of the CDR3 is TGTGCCAGCAGTGTGGACAGCAACACTGAAGCTTTCTTT. Its protein product is CASSVDSNTEAFF.

In this sample, this clone turned up a few times. The chain links TRBV4-2 to TRBJ1-2, with D tentatively TRBD1 (5 bases). V lost 1 base and J 8 bases, leaving 17 bases between the germline ends. There are 15 residues in the CDR3. Per germline, CDR1 LGHNA and CDR2 YNFKEQ. The CDR3, as DNA: TGTGCCAGCAGCCAAGTTGGCAGTGGAGGGGAGGGCTACACCTTC. This translates into CASSQVGSGGEGYTF.

The rearrangement joins TRBV19 to TRBJ2-2; D is possibly TRBD1 (6 bases). CDR1 and CDR2 (germline): LNHDA, SQIVND (reference sequence). V was pared by 6 bases and J by 1 base, with 12 bases between. The CDR3 consists of 15 residues. The DNA for the CDR3 is TGTGCCAGTAGCCGGGGACACTTGAACACCGGGGAGCTGTTTTTT. Translated, it gives CASSRGHLNTGELFF.

In this sample, this clone turned up a few times. The chain is built from TRBV6-9 and TRBJ1-5; D gene unclear. V lost 0 bases and J lost 5, with 14 bases in between. Germline CDR1 reads MNHGY; CDR2 reads SVAAGI. The CDR3 totals 16 residues. CDR3 sequence (DNA): TGTGCCAGCAGTTATTCCCGAACAGAGAAAGATCAGCCCCAGCATTTT. This sequence encodes CASSYSRTEKDQPQHF.

The chain employs TRBV28 and TRBJ1-5, with D perhaps TRBD1 (5 bases). Germline CDR1 and CDR2: MDHEN and SYDVKM. The CDR3 consists of 14 residues. The germline V and J ends were trimmed by 5 bases and 6 bases, with 14 bases remaining between them. DNA for the CDR3: TGTGCCAGCAGTGTCGGGTTAGGGGCTCAGCCCCAGCATTTT. Protein: CASSVGLGAQPQHF.

V and J are TRBV10-3 and TRBJ1-2; D gene ambiguous. V dropped 10 bases and J dropped 7 bases, with 16 bases sitting between them. The CDR3 runs 12 residues. Germline lookup yields CDR1 ENHRY and CDR2 SYGVKD. The chain's CDR3 is CASSPTGFGYTF. In DNA form, the CDR3 reads TGTGCCAGCAGCCCAACGGGGTTTGGCTACACCTTC.

This clone was recorded a few times. The rearrangement uses TRBV2 and TRBJ2-2; no clear D gene. This CDR3 is 15 amino acids long. Germline-derived CDR1 and CDR2 are SNHLY and FYNNEI. V was cut by 3 bases and J by 6 bases, with 14 bases left in between. The CDR3 DNA reads as TGTGCCAGCAGTGAGGGCCCTCCCCCGGCCGGGGAGCTGTTTTTT. Protein sequence: CASSEGPPPAGELFF.

The chain links TRBV11-3 to TRBJ2-1, with D unresolved. The germline V gene has CDR1 SGHNT and CDR2 YENEEA. Deletions cut 2 bases from V and 0 bases from J, with 2 bases between. The CDR3 is 13 residues long. CDR3 sequence (DNA): TGTGCCAGCAGCTTAACCTCCTACAATGAGCAGTTCTTC. This codes for CASSLTSYNEQFF.